This TCR beta chain was documented in a study of T cell responses to AZD1222 COVID-19 vaccine. Here immunoSEQ multiplex PCR was the method, and the copy in TCRdb shows in-frame clones only, minus some. The profile shows 100,000 or so clones, around 87% of them singletons. As concerns this clone: Its antigen is not known.

Whole-study results and caveats: Unmutated variant regions reportedly attract nearly half of all spike-specific TCRs. It should be noted that donors were predominantly white British and more often female, and clonal diversity was possibly underestimated. Of the AZD1222 recipients, only five to seven were seropositive at baseline. Following two doses of AZD1222, Spike-specific TCR breadth and depth rose.

This CDR3 spans 13 amino acids. V lost 2 bases, J lost 2 bases, and 6 bases lay in between. Germline CDR1 is MNHEY and CDR2 is SVGAGI. The starting material was peripheral blood, obtained on day 0 of MenACWY control vaccination. The chain recombines TRBV6-5 with TRBJ1-2; D not resolved. This receptor was identified in an adult in good health. CDR3 bases: TGTGCCAGCAGTTACGCCGGGAACTATGGCTACACCTTC. The encoded protein is CASSYAGNYGYTF.